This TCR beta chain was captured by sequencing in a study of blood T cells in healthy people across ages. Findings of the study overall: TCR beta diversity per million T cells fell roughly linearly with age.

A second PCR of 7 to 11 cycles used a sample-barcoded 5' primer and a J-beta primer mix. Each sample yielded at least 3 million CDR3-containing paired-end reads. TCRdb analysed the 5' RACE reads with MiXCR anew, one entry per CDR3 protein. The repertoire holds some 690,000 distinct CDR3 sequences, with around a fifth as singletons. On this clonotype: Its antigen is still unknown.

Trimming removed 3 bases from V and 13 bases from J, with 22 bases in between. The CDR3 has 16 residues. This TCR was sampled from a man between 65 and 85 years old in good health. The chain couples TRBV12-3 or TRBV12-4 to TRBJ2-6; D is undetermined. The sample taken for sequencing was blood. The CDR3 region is CASSLGPATLFGVLTF. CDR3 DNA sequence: TGTGCCAGCAGTTTGGGCCCCGCGACATTATTCGGAGTCCTGACTTTC.